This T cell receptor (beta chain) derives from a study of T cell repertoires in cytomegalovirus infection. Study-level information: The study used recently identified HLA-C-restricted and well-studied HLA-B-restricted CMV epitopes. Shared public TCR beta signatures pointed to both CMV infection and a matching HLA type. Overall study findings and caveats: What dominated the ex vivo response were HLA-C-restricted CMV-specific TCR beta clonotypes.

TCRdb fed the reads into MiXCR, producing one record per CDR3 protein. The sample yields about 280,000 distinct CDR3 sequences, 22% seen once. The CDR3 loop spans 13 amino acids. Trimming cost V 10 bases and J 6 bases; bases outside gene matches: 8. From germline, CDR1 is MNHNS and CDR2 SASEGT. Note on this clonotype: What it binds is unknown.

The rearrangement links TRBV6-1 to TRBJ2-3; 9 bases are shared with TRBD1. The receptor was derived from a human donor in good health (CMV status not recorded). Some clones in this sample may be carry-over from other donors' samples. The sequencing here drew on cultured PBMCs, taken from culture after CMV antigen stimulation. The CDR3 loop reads CATGTGKIDTQYF. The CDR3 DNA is TGTGCCACCGGGACAGGGAAGATTGATACGCAGTATTTT.